The sequence of this T cell receptor (beta chain) was determined in a study of regulatory T cells in long-lasting Graves disease. General observations from the study: New patients shared fewer public clonotypes (approximately 970) than persistent patients did (about 2,700).

V lost 6 bases to trimming and J lost 2 bases, with 16 bases between them. CDR3 size: 15 residues. CDR1 is KGHSH, CDR2 LQKENI, per germline. Time point reported: newly diagnosed GD, antithyroid drugs for less than 3 months. PBMCs were the source of the RNA used for TCR sequencing. To make TCR beta libraries, researchers used iRepertoire HTBI primers and Arm-PCR of CDR3 regions. TCRdb fed the multiplex PCR reads into MiXCR, producing one record per CDR3 protein. This table has about 620,000 distinct CDR3 sequences, under 20% appearing once. A remark on this clonotype: Antigen unknown.

These records were also assigned to another study, of T cells in Graves' hyperthyroidism and ophthalmopathy. That report notes: Together with thyroid ultrasound, orbital computed tomography, serum thyroxine and TRAb, clinical symptoms were used for diagnoses. Using the HTBI primer set, a first-round RT-PCR was run on the TCR CDR3.

The chain carries TRBV18 and TRBJ1-2; D gene uncertain. The clonotype was recovered from a young woman with Graves disease. The sequencing used peripheral blood mononuclear cells (PBMCs), collected at new diagnosis, from a patient treated with antithyroid drugs. As DNA, the CDR3 is TGTGCCAGCTCGGATACAGCGCTCCGCAACTATGGCTACACCTTC. Its translation: CASSDTALRNYGYTF.